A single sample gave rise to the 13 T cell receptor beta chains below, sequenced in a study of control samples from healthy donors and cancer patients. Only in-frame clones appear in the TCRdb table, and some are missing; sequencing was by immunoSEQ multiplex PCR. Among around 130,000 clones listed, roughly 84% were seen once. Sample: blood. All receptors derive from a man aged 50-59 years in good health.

CDR3 loop: CASGSGEQFF. In DNA, the CDR3 is TGTGCCAGCGGAAGCGGTGAGCAGTTCTTC. The V gene is TRBV25-1, the J gene TRBJ2-1; TRBD2 is a possible D gene (5 bases). CDR3 length equals 10 residues. Germline V gives CDR1 MGHDK, CDR2 SYGVNS. V lost 8 bases, J lost 9 bases, and 8 bases lay in between.

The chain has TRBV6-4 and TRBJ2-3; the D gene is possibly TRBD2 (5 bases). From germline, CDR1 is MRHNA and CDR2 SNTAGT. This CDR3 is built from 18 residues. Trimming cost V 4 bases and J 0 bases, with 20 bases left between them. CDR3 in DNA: TGTGCCAGCAGTGTCGCCGGGATTACGATATTTAGCACAGATACGCAGTATTTT. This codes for CASSVAGITIFSTDTQYF.

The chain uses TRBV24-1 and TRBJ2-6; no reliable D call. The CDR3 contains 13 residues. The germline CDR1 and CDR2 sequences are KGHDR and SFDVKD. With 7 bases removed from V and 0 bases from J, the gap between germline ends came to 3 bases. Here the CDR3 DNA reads TGTGCCACCAGACCCTCTGGGGCCAACGTCCTGACTTTC. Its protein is CATRPSGANVLTF.

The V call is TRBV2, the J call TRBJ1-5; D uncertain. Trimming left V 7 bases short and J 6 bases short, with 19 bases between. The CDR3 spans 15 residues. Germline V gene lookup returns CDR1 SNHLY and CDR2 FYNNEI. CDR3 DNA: TGTGCCAGCACCGACTTCATGTTCATCGGTCAGCCCCAGCATTTT. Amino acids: CASTDFMFIGQPQHF.

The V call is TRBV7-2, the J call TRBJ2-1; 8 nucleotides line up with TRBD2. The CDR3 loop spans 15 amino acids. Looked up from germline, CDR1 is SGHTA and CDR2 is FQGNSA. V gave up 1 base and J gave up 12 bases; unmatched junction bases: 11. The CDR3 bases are TGTGCCAGCAGCTTAGAGCTGAGCGGGGGCCTCGGGCAGTTCTTC. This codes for CASSLELSGGLGQFF. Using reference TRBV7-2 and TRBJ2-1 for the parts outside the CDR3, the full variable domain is GAGVSQSPSNKVTEKGKDVELRCDPISGHTALYWYRQSLGQGLEFLIYFQGNSAPDKSGLPSDRFSAERTGGSVSTLTIQRTQQEDSAVYLCASSLELSGGLGQFFGPGTRLTVL.

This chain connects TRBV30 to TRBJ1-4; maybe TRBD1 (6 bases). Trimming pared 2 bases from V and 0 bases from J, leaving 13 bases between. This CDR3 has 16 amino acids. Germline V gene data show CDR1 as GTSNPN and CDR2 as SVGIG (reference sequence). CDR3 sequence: CAWSTGRTATNEKLFF. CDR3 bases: TGTGCCTGGAGTACAGGACGGACAGCAACTAATGAAAAACTGTTTTTT.

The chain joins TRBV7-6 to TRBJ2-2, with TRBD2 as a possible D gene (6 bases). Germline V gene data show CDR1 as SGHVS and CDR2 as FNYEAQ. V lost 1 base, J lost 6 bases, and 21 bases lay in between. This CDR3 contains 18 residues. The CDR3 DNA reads TGTGCCAGCAGCTTAGAAGTAGGAGGGCTAGTCGAGGCCGGGGAGCTGTTTTTT. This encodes CASSLEVGGLVEAGELFF. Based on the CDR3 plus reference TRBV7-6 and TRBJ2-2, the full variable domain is GAGVSQSPRYKVTKRGQDVALRCDPISGHVSLYWYRQALGQGPEFLTYFNYEAQQDKSGLPNDRFSAERPEGSISTLTIQRTEQRDSAMYRCASSLEVGGLVEAGELFFGEGSRLTVL.

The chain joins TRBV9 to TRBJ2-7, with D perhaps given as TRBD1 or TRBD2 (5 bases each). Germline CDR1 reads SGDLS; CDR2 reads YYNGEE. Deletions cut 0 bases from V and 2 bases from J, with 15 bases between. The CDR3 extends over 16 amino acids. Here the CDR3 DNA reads TGTGCCAGCAGCGTAGAGCCGGGACGGCCACCCTACGAGCAGTACTTC. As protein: CASSVEPGRPPYEQYF.

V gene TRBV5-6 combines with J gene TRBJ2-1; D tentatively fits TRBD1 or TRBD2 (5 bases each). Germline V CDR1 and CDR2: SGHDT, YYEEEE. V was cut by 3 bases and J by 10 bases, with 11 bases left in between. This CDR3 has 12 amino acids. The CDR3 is CASSSSGREQFF. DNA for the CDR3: TGTGCCAGCAGCTCTTCGGGACGGGAGCAGTTCTTC.

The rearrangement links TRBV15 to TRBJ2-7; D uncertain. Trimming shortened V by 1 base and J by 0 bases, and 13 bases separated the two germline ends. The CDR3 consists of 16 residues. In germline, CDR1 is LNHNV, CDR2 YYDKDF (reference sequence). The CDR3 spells CATSRGTGSFSYEQYF. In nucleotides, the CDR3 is TGTGCCACCAGCAGAGGTACGGGTTCATTCTCCTACGAGCAGTACTTC.

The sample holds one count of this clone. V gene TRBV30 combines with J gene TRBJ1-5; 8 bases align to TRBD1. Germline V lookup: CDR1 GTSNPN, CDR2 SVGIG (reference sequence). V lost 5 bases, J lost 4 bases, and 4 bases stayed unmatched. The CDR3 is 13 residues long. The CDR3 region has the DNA TGTGCCTGGGGACAGGGTCGGAATCAGCCCCAGCATTTT. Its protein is CAWGQGRNQPQHF.

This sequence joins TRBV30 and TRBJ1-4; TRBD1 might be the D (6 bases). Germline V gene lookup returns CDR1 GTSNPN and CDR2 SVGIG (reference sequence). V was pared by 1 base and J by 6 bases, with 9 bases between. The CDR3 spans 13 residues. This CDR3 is CAWSGGGDEKLFF. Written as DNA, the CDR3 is TGTGCCTGGAGTGGGGGGGGCGATGAAAAACTGTTTTTT.

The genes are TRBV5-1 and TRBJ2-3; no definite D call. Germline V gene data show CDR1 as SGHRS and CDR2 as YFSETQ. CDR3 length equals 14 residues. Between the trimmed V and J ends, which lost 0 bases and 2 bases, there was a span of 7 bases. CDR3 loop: CASSLDIDTDTQYF. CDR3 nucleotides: TGCGCCAGCAGCTTGGATATAGACACAGATACGCAGTATTTT.